The sequence of this TCR beta chain was determined in a study of cytomegalovirus exposure and HLA in healthy donors. Findings and caveats of the study: Cytomegalovirus status was reportedly diagnosed by the classifier with high sensitivity and specificity.

The germline CDR1 and CDR2 sequences are MNHEY and SVGAGI. V shed 2 bases and J 1 base; nucleotides not matched to a gene: 4. The CDR3 loop spans 15 amino acids. In regard to this clone: Its antigen is currently unknown.

Data came from immunoSEQ multiplex PCR; TCRdb stores just in-frame clones and leaves some out. Among tens of thousands of clones listed, 84% were seen once. The material sequenced was PBMCs. This TCR came from a woman between 18 and 30 years old in good health and CMV-seropositive. The chain links TRBV6-5 to TRBJ2-7; 8 bases map to TRBD1. The CDR3 is CASSYDRGRSYEQYF. CDR3 nucleotides: TGTGCCAGCAGTTACGACAGGGGACGTTCCTACGAGCAGTACTTC.